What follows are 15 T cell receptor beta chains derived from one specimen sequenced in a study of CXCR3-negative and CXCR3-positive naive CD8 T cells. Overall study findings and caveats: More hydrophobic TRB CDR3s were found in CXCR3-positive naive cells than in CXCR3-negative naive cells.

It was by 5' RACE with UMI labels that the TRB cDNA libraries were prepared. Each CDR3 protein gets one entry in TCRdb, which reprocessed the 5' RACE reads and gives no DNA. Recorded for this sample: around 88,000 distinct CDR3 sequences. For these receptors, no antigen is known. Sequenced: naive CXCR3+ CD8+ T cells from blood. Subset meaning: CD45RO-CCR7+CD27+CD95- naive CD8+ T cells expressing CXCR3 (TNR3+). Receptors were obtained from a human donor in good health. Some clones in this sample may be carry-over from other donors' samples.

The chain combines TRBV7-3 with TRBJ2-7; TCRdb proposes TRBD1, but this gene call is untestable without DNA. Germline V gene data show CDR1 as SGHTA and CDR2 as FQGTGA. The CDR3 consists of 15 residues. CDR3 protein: CASSSQTGPSYEQYF.

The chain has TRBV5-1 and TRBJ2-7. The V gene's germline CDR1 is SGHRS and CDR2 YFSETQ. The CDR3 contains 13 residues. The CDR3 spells CASSLGADYEQYF.

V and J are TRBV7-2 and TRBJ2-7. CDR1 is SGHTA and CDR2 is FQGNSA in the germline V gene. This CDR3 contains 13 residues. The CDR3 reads CASSLVTTGEQYF.

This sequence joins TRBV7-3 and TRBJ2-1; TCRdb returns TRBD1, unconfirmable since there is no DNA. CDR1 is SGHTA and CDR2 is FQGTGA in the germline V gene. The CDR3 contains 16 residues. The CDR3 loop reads CASSPWSRGSYNEQLF.

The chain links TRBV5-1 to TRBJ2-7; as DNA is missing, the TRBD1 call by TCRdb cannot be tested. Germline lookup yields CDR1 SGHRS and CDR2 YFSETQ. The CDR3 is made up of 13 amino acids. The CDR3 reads CASSMGTAYEQYF. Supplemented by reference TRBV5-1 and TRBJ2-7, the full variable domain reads KAGVTQTPRYLIKTRGQQVTLSCSPISGHRSVSWYQQTPGQGLQFLFEYFSETQRNKGNFPGRFSGRQFSNSRSEMNVSTLELGDSALYLCASSMGTAYEQYFGPGTRLTVT.

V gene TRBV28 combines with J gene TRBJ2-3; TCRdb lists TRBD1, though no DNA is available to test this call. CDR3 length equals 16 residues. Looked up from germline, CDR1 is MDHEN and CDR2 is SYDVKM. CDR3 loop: CASSSSGGIWADTQYF. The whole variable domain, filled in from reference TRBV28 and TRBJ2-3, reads DVKVTQSSRYLVKRTGEKVFLECVQDMDHENMFWYRQDPGLGLRLIYFSYDVKMKEKGDIPEGYSVSREKKERFSLILESASTNQTSMYLCASSSSGGIWADTQYFGPGTRLTVL.

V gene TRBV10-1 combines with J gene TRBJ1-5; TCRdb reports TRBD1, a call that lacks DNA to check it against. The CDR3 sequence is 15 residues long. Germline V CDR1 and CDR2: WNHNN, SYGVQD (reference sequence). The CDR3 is CASRRTGERNQPQHF.

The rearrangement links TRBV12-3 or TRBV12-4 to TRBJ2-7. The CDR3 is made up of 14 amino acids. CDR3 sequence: CASRHPYRSYEQYF.

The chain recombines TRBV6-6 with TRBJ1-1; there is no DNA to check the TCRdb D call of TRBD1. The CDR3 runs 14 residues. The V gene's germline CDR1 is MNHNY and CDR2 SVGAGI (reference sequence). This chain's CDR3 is CASSVDSPNTEAFF.

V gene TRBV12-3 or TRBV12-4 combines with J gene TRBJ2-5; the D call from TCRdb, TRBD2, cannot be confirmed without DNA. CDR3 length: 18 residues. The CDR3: CASSSSEVRGLYQETQYF.

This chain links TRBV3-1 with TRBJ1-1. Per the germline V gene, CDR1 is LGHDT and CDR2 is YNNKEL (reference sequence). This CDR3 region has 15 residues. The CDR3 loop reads CASSQVPVMNTEAFF.

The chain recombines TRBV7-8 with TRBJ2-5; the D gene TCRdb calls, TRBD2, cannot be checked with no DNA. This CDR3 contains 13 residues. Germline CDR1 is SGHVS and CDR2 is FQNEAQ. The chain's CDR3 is CASSLHRGETQYF.

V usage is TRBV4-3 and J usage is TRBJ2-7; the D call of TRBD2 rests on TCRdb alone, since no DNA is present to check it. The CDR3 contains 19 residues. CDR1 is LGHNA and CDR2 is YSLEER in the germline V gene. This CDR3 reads CASSQDSFEFSGGSYEQYF.

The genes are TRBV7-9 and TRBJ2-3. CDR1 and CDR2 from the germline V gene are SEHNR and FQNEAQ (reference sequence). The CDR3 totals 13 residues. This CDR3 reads CASSSHSTDTQYF.

CDR3 in amino acids: CASSSWGLAGGLEQYF. V and J are TRBV7-2 and TRBJ2-7; TCRdb's assignment of TRBD2 cannot be checked, as there is no DNA. The CDR3 covers 16 residues. Germline CDR1 SGHTA, CDR2 FQGNSA.